The next 30 T cell receptor beta chains were all read from a single sample in a study of T-cell memory formation after mild COVID-19. TCRdb used MiXCR to reprocess the 5' RACE reads, holding one entry per CDR3 protein. The profile shows some 300,000 distinct CDR3 sequences, under 25% of them singletons. Source material: PBMCs or a T cell subset sorted from them (not recorded which). The receptor set was obtained from a man between 18 and 35 years old who had mild COVID-19 (a few samples of this study predate the infection). Cell type and time point are not known.

The rearrangement uses TRBV28 and TRBJ2-1; no reliable D call. Germline-derived CDR1 and CDR2 are MDHEN and SYDVKM. This CDR3 is built from 15 residues. The V end was cut by 6 bases, the J end by 2 bases, with 14 bases between. CDR3 region: CASRSEPVTYNEQFF. Here the CDR3 DNA reads TGTGCCAGCAGATCCGAGCCGGTTACCTACAATGAGCAGTTCTTC.

This clonotype was picked up a small number of times. The chain recombines TRBV18 with TRBJ2-7; TRBD1 agrees at 9 bases. Germline V gene sequence: CDR1 KGHSH, CDR2 LQKENI. V lost 6 bases, J lost 4 bases, and 7 bases stayed unmatched. CDR3 length equals 14 residues. The CDR3 DNA follows: TGTGCCAGCTCGCAGGGACAGGGAGTTTACGAGCAGTACGTC. It is translated as CASSQGQGVYEQYV.

V and J are TRBV11-2 and TRBJ1-1, with D hard to call. Germline CDR1 reads SGHAT; CDR2 reads FQNNGV. V dropped 5 bases and J dropped 11 bases, with 15 bases sitting between them. There are 12 residues in the CDR3. CDR3 coding DNA: TGTGCCAGCAGCCGGACTATAGGTGGGGCTTTCTTT. This sequence encodes CASSRTIGGAFF. The full variable domain, its missing parts supplied by reference TRBV11-2 and TRBJ1-1, is EAGVAQSPRYKIIEKRQSVAFWCNPISGHATLYWYQQILGQGPKLLIQFQNNGVVDDSQLPKDRFSAERLKGVDSTLKIQPAKLEDSAVYLCASSRTIGGAFFGQGTRLTVV.

This clonotype was detected many times. J is TRBJ2-7 and V is TRBV6-1; the D call may be TRBD1 or TRBD2 (5 bases each). Germline V gives CDR1 MNHNS, CDR2 SASEGT. CDR3 length: 13 amino acids. Trimming pared 6 bases from V and 0 bases from J, leaving 9 bases between. CDR3 sequence: CASSPRGSYEQYF. DNA of the CDR3: TGTGCCAGCAGCCCGAGGGGCTCCTACGAGCAGTACTTC.

This clonotype was found a few times. The chain uses TRBV6-5 and TRBJ2-7; possibly TRBD1 for D (6 bases). The CDR3 is made up of 12 amino acids. Germline V gene data show CDR1 as MNHEY and CDR2 as SVGAGI. V was cut by 6 bases and J by 10 bases, with 16 bases left in between. The CDR3 bases are TGTGCCAGCAGGGAACAGGGTAGCGAACAGTACTTC. This gives the protein CASREQGSEQYF.

The V and J genes are TRBV5-1 and TRBJ1-1, with 8 bases lining up with TRBD1. Germline trimming cut 4 bases from V and 4 bases from J; bases unmatched to any gene: 6. There are 14 residues in the CDR3. Germline V gene sequence: CDR1 SGHRS, CDR2 YFSETQ. This chain's CDR3 is CASSNTGGSTEAFF. In DNA form, the CDR3 reads TGCGCCAGCAGCAATACAGGGGGATCCACTGAAGCTTTCTTT. Full variable domain (outside the CDR3, taken from reference TRBV5-1 and TRBJ1-1): KAGVTQTPRYLIKTRGQQVTLSCSPISGHRSVSWYQQTPGQGLQFLFEYFSETQRNKGNFPGRFSGRQFSNSRSEMNVSTLELGDSALYLCASSNTGGSTEAFFGQGTRLTVV.

A few counts support this clonotype. V is TRBV4-2 and J is TRBJ1-2; D is unclear. Germline CDR1 is LGHNA and CDR2 is YNFKEQ. The CDR3 contains 13 residues. Trimming took 7 bases from V and 8 from J, leaving 17 bases between them. Here the CDR3 reads CASTDARRGGYTF. The CDR3 nucleotides read TGTGCCAGCACAGATGCCCGCCGAGGGGGCTACACCTTC.

This clonotype has a handful of counts. The chain is built from TRBV7-9 and TRBJ2-7; weak D call: TRBD2 (5 bases). V dropped 1 base and J dropped 9 bases, with 10 bases sitting between them. CDR1 is SEHNR and CDR2 is FQNEAQ in the germline V gene (reference sequence). The CDR3 covers 12 residues. CDR3 DNA sequence: TGTGCCAGCAGCTTAGGAGGGCCTAGGCAGTACTTC. It is translated as CASSLGGPRQYF.

The table lists this clonotype with many counts. The J gene is TRBJ2-3, the V gene TRBV12-3 or TRBV12-4; D is undetermined. This CDR3 spans 12 amino acids. Deletions cut 6 bases from V and 1 base from J, with 5 bases between. In DNA form, the CDR3 reads TGTGCCAGCAGCGGCCGCACAGATACGCAGTATTTT. Translated, it gives CASSGRTDTQYF.

This clonotype was detected many times. The chain recombines TRBV7-2 with TRBJ1-1; D is uncertain. This CDR3 has 12 residues. The V end was cut by 5 bases, the J end by 2 bases, with 6 bases between. The germline V gene has CDR1 SGHTA and CDR2 FQGNSA. The CDR3 DNA sequence: TGTGCCAGCAGCACTTACAACACTGAAGCTTTCTTT. This sequence encodes CASSTYNTEAFF.

This clonotype showed up many times. The gene calls are TRBV12-3 or TRBV12-4 and TRBJ1-4; D may be TRBD1 (5 bases). The CDR3 length is 14 residues. V was pared by 6 bases and J by 5 bases, with 13 bases between. The CDR3 DNA sequence: TGTGCCAGCAGAACCGGGACTTTCAATGAAAAACTGTTTTTT. The encoded protein is CASRTGTFNEKLFF.

This CDR3 reads CASSTGGTGRFVGDQPQHF. CDR3 sequence (DNA): TGTGCCAGCAGTACCGGGGGGACAGGGCGTTTTGTGGGGGATCAGCCCCAGCATTTT. The chain uses TRBV6-2 or TRBV6-3 and TRBJ1-5; TRBD1 aligns across 9 bases. CDR3 length: 19 residues. Trimming at V came to 5 bases and at J to 5 bases, leaving 19 bases not matched to a gene. CDR1 and CDR2 from the germline V gene are MNHEY and SVGEGT.

V is TRBV2 and J is TRBJ2-3; no clear D gene. The CDR3 sequence is 12 residues long. Germline V gene sequence: CDR1 SNHLY, CDR2 FYNNEI. Trimming stripped 1 base from V and 5 bases from J, with 4 bases between. CDR3 in amino acids: CASSEGVDTQYF. CDR3 nucleotide sequence: TGTGCCAGCAGTGAAGGGGTAGATACGCAGTATTTT.

The rearrangement joins TRBV4-3 to TRBJ1-2; D gene ambiguous. This CDR3 comprises 20 residues. Trimming left V 0 bases short and J 0 bases short, with 23 bases between. Per the germline V gene, CDR1 is LGHNA and CDR2 is YSLEER. CDR3 sequence reads: CASSQDKVALWGYPNYGYTF. For the CDR3, the DNA is TGCGCCAGCAGCCAAGATAAGGTGGCTTTGTGGGGATATCCTAACTATGGCTACACCTTC.

Only a few counts were recorded for this clonotype. The chain recombines TRBV5-1 with TRBJ1-6; D gene ambiguous. The germline V gene has CDR1 SGHRS and CDR2 YFSETQ. The V end lost 5 bases, the J end lost 8 bases, and 17 bases lay between the germline ends. CDR3 length: 15 residues. CDR3 nucleotide sequence: TGCGCCAGCAGAAGAACGGGGTTAGAGGATTCACCCCTCCACTTT. Translation: CASRRTGLEDSPLHF.

In this sample, this clonotype turned up a few times. CDR3 sequence: CASSFPGQSYEQYF. Here the CDR3 DNA reads TGTGCCAGCAGTTTCCCGGGACAGTCTTACGAGCAGTACTTC. This chain uses TRBV12-3 or TRBV12-4 with TRBJ2-7, with 7 bases fitting TRBD1. This CDR3 comprises 14 residues. J lost 4 bases, V lost 3 bases, and 6 bases had no gene match.

This clonotype was counted between two and nine times. This chain links TRBV10-3 with TRBJ2-7, with 7 bases aligning to TRBD1. V dropped 4 bases and J dropped 4; count of bases not matched to a gene: 7. CDR3 size: 14 residues. Germline CDR1 is ENHRY and CDR2 is SYGVKD. CDR3 sequence: CAISVGQQLYEQYF. DNA of the CDR3: TGTGCCATCAGTGTGGGACAGCAGCTTTACGAGCAGTACTTC.

V and J are TRBV5-1 and TRBJ2-5; tentative D call: TRBD1 (6 bases). The germline V gene has CDR1 SGHRS and CDR2 YFSETQ. Between the trimmed V and J ends, which lost 4 bases and 7 bases, there was a span of 17 bases. The CDR3 has 14 amino acids. The CDR3 DNA is TGCGCCAGCAGCGGATTACGGACGACAGGGACCCAGTACTTC. It translates to CASSGLRTTGTQYF.

This clonotype was detected a few times. J is TRBJ1-1 and V is TRBV12-3 or TRBV12-4; D call uncertain. CDR3 length equals 11 residues. Trimming took off 6 bases at V and 10 bases at J, with 12 bases between the two ends. CDR3 bases: TGTGCCAGCAGGGCCGCGGGTGGAGCTTTCTTT. Its translation: CASRAAGGAFF.

This chain uses TRBV7-2 with TRBJ2-1, with TRBD2 matching over 7 bases. Trimming at V came to 7 bases and at J to 6 bases, leaving 6 bases not matched to a gene. The CDR3 totals 13 residues. From germline, CDR1 is SGHTA and CDR2 FQGNSA. The CDR3: CASTRGVSNEQFF. CDR3 in DNA: TGTGCCAGCACCCGGGGGGTAAGCAATGAGCAGTTCTTC.

The chain uses TRBV29-1 and TRBJ2-5; 8 bases match TRBD2. The V gene end was trimmed by 7 bases and the J gene end by 4 bases; junction bases not matched to a gene: 8. From germline, CDR1 is SQVTM and CDR2 ANQGSEA. The CDR3 has 13 amino acids. The CDR3 loop is CSAHSSGGETQYF. The CDR3 DNA reads TGCAGCGCCCACTCGAGCGGGGGAGAGACCCAGTACTTC.

V gene TRBV7-9 combines with J gene TRBJ1-1; D gene unclear. This CDR3 region has 11 residues. Trimming shortened V by 5 bases and J by 7 bases, and 8 bases separated the two germline ends. The germline CDR1 and CDR2 sequences are SEHNR and FQNEAQ (reference sequence). The CDR3 DNA sequence: TGTGCCAGCAGCGCCCCACGTGAAGCTTTCTTT. The encoded protein is CASSAPREAFF. The variable domain in full, completed from reference TRBV7-9 and TRBJ1-1, reads DTGVSQNPRHKITKRGQNVTFRCDPISEHNRLYWYRQTLGQGPEFLTYFQNEAQLEKSRLLSDRFSAERPKGSFSTLEIQRTEQGDSAMYLCASSAPREAFFGQGTRLTVV.

This clonotype was recorded a few times. The V and J genes are TRBV20-1 and TRBJ2-3, with D maybe TRBD1 (6 bases). The CDR3 is made up of 16 amino acids. Per the germline V gene, CDR1 is DFQATT and CDR2 is SNEGSKA (reference sequence). V was cut by 5 bases and J by 5 bases, with 23 bases left in between. In nucleotides, the CDR3 is TGCAGTGCTCCCCACAGGGTGCGATGGGTGATAGATACGCAGTATTTT. Translating gives CSAPHRVRWVIDTQYF.

This clonotype appeared a few times. The chain joins TRBV29-1 to TRBJ1-1; D is unresolved. Trimming cost V 3 bases and J 4 bases, with 12 bases left between them. The CDR3 contains 13 residues. From germline, CDR1 is SQVTM and CDR2 ANQGSEA. This chain's CDR3 is CSVEARGGTEAFF. The DNA of the CDR3 is TGCAGCGTTGAGGCCCGAGGAGGCACTGAAGCTTTCTTT.

J is TRBJ2-3 and V is TRBV29-1, with 8 bases that match TRBD2. The V segment lost 4 bases and the J segment 1 base; nucleotides outside the gene matches: 7. The CDR3 totals 15 residues. Germline V gene lookup returns CDR1 SQVTM and CDR2 ANQGSEA. The CDR3 nucleotides read TGCAGCGTTGGTCGGGGAGCGGGGGGCACAGATACGCAGTATTTT. Protein product: CSVGRGAGGTDTQYF.

This clonotype was seen more than once but under ten times. This chain uses TRBV12-3 or TRBV12-4 with TRBJ2-3, with 13 bases lining up with TRBD2. The CDR3 sequence is 16 residues long. Trimming removed 6 bases from V and 2 bases from J; junction bases left unmatched: 5. CDR3 loop: CASSMTSGGSTDTQYF. The CDR3 coding sequence is TGTGCCAGCAGCATGACTAGCGGGGGGTCCACAGATACGCAGTATTTT.

This clonotype was recorded a few times. CDR3 bases: TGTGCCAGCAGCTTAGTGCATGAGCAGTTCTTC. Translating it yields CASSLVHEQFF. The chain links TRBV11-2 to TRBJ2-1; D not resolved. CDR3 length equals 11 residues. Trimming cost V 1 base and J 8 bases, with 3 bases left between them. Germline V lookup: CDR1 SGHAT, CDR2 FQNNGV.

This chain connects TRBV7-8 to TRBJ2-5; D possibly uses TRBD1 or TRBD2 (5 bases each). There are 17 residues in the CDR3. The V gene's germline CDR1 is SGHVS and CDR2 FQNEAQ. Trimming cost V 1 base and J 5 bases, with 20 bases left between them. The CDR3 coding sequence is TGTGCCAGCAGCTTAGGTCCGGGACCCCGTTCTCATGAGACCCAGTACTTC. Amino acid sequence: CASSLGPGPRSHETQYF.

This clonotype showed up just a few times. The chain has TRBV28 and TRBJ2-5; 11 bases align to TRBD2. The CDR3 sequence is 14 residues long. The V and J ends lost 6 bases and 5 bases, in that order; junction bases with no gene match: 5. CDR1 is MDHEN and CDR2 is SYDVKM in the germline V gene. DNA for the CDR3: TGTGCCAGCAGACTAGCGGGGGCGGGGGAGACCCAGTACTTC. Encoded protein: CASRLAGAGETQYF.

This clonotype appeared a few times. This chain connects TRBV5-4 to TRBJ2-7; TRBD2 aligns across 10 bases. J lost 3 bases, V lost 3 bases, and 3 bases had no gene match. The germline V gene encodes CDR1 SGHNT and CDR2 YYREEE (reference sequence). The CDR3 is made up of 14 amino acids. CDR3 amino acids: CASSSLAGNYEQYF. The CDR3 DNA reads as TGTGCCAGCAGCTCACTAGCGGGGAACTACGAGCAGTACTTC.